This T cell receptor (beta chain) appears in the sequencing data of a study of shared clonotypes between healthy human individuals. The CDR3 extends over 12 amino acids. Germline V CDR1 and CDR2: MDHEN, SYDVKM. Trimming removed 6 bases from V and 4 bases from J, with 10 bases in between. Naive CD8 cells were CD45RO-negative, positively selected for CCR7, excluding terminally differentiated effector memory CD45RA+ cells. As concerns this clone: Other DNA sequences in this sample translate to the same CDR3.

The repertoire was sequenced with immunoSEQ multiplex PCR; TCRdb's copy has only in-frame clones and lacks some. The sample contains approximately 740,000 clones, approximately 92% of which appear only once. This TCR was sampled from a man under 40 in good health. Sample: naive CD8+ T cells sorted from blood. V gene TRBV28 combines with J gene TRBJ2-7, with D unresolved. CDR3 loop: CASSQTGYEQYF. The CDR3 DNA reads TGTGCCAGCAGCCAGACCGGGTACGAGCAGTACTTC.